The rows below give T cell receptor beta chains drawn from one sample of a study of blood T cell repertoires in COVID-19. This table comes from immunoSEQ multiplex PCR, and its TCRdb copy is limited to in-frame clones, with some not included. Counted here are under 200,000 clones, roughly four fifths occurring once; the ten biggest clones make up about 11%. The sequenced sample consisted of peripheral blood. Receptors originate from a man between 65 and 85 years old with active or convalescent COVID-19. CDR3s include the opening cysteine and the closing phenylalanine or tryptophan. D genes are given only for firm matches. The size of a clone is reported for some rows only, either as once, few or many, or as a class for expanded clones.

v_call,clone_size,j_call,d_call,cdr3_nt,cdr3_aa
TRBV19,.,TRBJ1-1,.,TGTGCCAGTAGTACCTCAGTGAACACTGAAGCTTTCTTT,CASSTSVNTEAFF
TRBV5-5,.,TRBJ2-7,TRBD1,TGTGCCAGCAGCAACGGACAGGGGGCGAGGTACGAGCAGTACTTC,CASSNGQGARYEQYF
TRBV5-4,.,TRBJ1-1,TRBD1,TGTGCCAGCAGCCCGGACAGGGTCATGAACACTGAAGCTTTCTTT,CASSPDRVMNTEAFF
TRBV7-2,.,TRBJ1-5,.,TGTGCCAGCAGCTACTTCAATCAGCCCCAGCATTTT,CASSYFNQPQHF
TRBV11-2,once,TRBJ2-7,TRBD1,TGTGCCAGCAGCTTCCGCCGGGACAGGGTCTACGAGCAGTACTTC,CASSFRRDRVYEQYF
TRBV27,.,TRBJ2-6,TRBD1,TGTGCCAGCAGTTTAGGGACAGGGCGCTCTGGGGCCAACGTCCTGACTTTC,CASSLGTGRSGANVLTF
TRBV6-5,.,TRBJ2-3,TRBD2,TGTGCCAGTACTAGCGGCTCTAGCACAGATACGCAGTATTTT,CASTSGSSTDTQYF
TRBV24-1,.,TRBJ2-1,TRBD1,TGTGCCACCAGTGATATGACAGGGAACTACAATGAGCAGTTCTTC,CATSDMTGNYNEQFF
TRBV18,.,TRBJ1-2,TRBD1,TGTGCCAGCTCATCACAGGGGGCGAATGGCTACACCTTC,CASSSQGANGYTF
TRBV19,.,TRBJ1-1,TRBD1,TGTGCCAGCACGACAGGGTCCCTGAACACTGAAGCTTTCTTT,CASTTGSLNTEAFF
TRBV24-1,.,TRBJ2-2,TRBD1,TGTGCCACCAGTGATTCGCAGGGGGCGAACACCGGGGAGCTGTTTTTT,CATSDSQGANTGELFF
TRBV11-2,.,TRBJ2-7,TRBD2,TGTGCCAGCACCCCCAGACTAGCAGCGTCCTACGAGCAGTACTTC,CASTPRLAASYEQYF
TRBV7-2,once,TRBJ1-5,.,TGTGCCAGCAGCCTAAATTGGTCCAATCAGCCCCAGCATTTT,CASSLNWSNQPQHF
TRBV28,.,TRBJ2-1,TRBD1,TGTGCCAGCAGCCTACATCCAGGGGGGCAGTTCTTC,CASSLHPGGQFF
TRBV5-1,once,TRBJ2-7,.,TGCGCCAGCAGCTTGAGCGTCTTGGGCTACGAGCAGTACTTC,CASSLSVLGYEQYF
TRBV20-1,.,TRBJ2-1,.,TGCAGTGCCAGGTTTATGAAGGAGCAGTTCTTC,CSARFMKEQFF
TRBV20-1,.,TRBJ1-5,TRBD1,TGCAGTGCTAGTAGTCAGGGGGGTTATCAGCCCCAGCATTTT,CSASSQGGYQPQHF
TRBV5-1,.,TRBJ2-1,.,TGCGCCAGCAGCTTGCGGGGACTCTCGGGTGAGCAGTTCTTC,CASSLRGLSGEQFF
TRBV4-1,.,TRBJ1-6,TRBD1,TGCGCCAGCAGCCAAGACGGACAGGGACGCTCCTATAATTCACCCCTCCACTTT,CASSQDGQGRSYNSPLHF
TRBV5-1,.,TRBJ2-1,TRBD1,TGCGCCAGCAGCTACACGGGACAGGGGTACAATGAGCAGTTCTTC,CASSYTGQGYNEQFF